This T cell receptor beta chain was sequenced in a study of blood T cell repertoires in COVID-19. Study-wide context: Spain, Italy and the United States supplied samples that represented acute and convalescent COVID-19. The cDNA or gDNA used as material had been derived from T cells, B-cell-depleted T cells, or PBMCs.

In the original workflow: Nucleated cell counts were estimated from reference gene primer amplification. Here immunoSEQ multiplex PCR was the method, and the copy in TCRdb shows in-frame clones only, minus some. The DNA was the basis for D and trimming; V, J and clone size are from that table. The repertoire holds about 150,000 clones, 75% to 90% seen once, with 2% to 3% in the top ten. CDR3 length: 13 residues. The germline V gene encodes CDR1 GTSNPN and CDR2 SVGIG (reference sequence). The V gene lost 5 bases and the J gene lost 3 bases, with 11 bases spanning the gap. The chain uses TRBV30 and TRBJ1-5, with a possible D match to TRBD1 (6 bases). What was sequenced was peripheral blood. The TCR comes from a woman in her seventies with acute or convalescent COVID-19. Here the CDR3 reads CAWQTGHNQPQHF. Here the CDR3 DNA reads TGTGCCTGGCAGACAGGACACAATCAGCCCCAGCATTTT.